This record concerns one TCR beta chain sequence. The sample comes from a study of blood T cell repertoires in COVID-19. Study background: Spain, Italy and the United States supplied samples that represented acute and convalescent COVID-19. T cells, B-cell-depleted T cells, or PBMCs supplied cDNA or gDNA.

In the authors' methods: Estimated nucleated cell counts came from reference gene primer amplification. Repertoires were generated with immunoSEQ multiplex PCR, while TCRdb's copy carries only in-frame clones and drops some. The D gene and trimming were derived from the DNA, and the V and J assignments and clone size from that table. The sample holds about 87,000 clones, about 80% seen once. The V gene's germline CDR1 is SEHNR and CDR2 FQNEAQ (reference sequence). The CDR3 is 16 residues long. With 4 bases removed from V and 0 bases from J, the gap between germline ends came to 13 bases. Material for sequencing was peripheral blood. This receptor was taken from a woman between 50 and 59 years old with acute or convalescent COVID-19. V is TRBV7-9 and J is TRBJ2-1; weak D call: TRBD2 (6 bases). CDR3 coding DNA: TGTGCCAGCAGCTACGAGGGCGGGAACTCCTACAATGAGCAGTTCTTC. Protein sequence: CASSYEGGNSYNEQFF.